The 13 T cell receptor beta chains reported below all come from one sample, sequenced in a study of persistence of HIV-infected CD4 T cells (dated by TCRdb to the early 2020s). These receptors have no identified antigens. The sample's treatment or condition label is to be understood as: suppressive antiretroviral therapy. Cells were stimulated with lysates of CMV-infected fibroblasts at roughly 10 ug/mL. Memory CD4+ T cells that did not respond, being CD40L-negative, CD69-negative and CD45RO-high, were sorted as memory populations depleted of antigen-responding cells. The immunoSEQ hsTCRB assay version 4 in survey mode was used to sequence TCRbeta repertoires from genomic DNA. In TCRdb, the immuneACCESS table is reduced to in-frame sequences with V and J assigned. These tables do not hold every clone; where another copy was compared, an unresolved V gene accounts for under half, and the others remain unexplained. The sample has 48,000 or so clones on record, approximately 72% of them singletons. The ten largest clonotypes hold under 3.5% of the sample.

Sequenced here: CD4+ T cells sorted from PBMCs after 18-hour stimulation, sampled from a patient who received antiretroviral therapy. The cell subset or site label corresponds to: CD40L-CD69- CD45RO-high memory CD4 T cells not responding to CMV lysate. All receptors come from an adult man with HIV who was CMV-seropositive.

This clone has more than one count but fewer than ten. The chain links TRBV7-2 to TRBJ2-7; possible D gene TRBD1, 6 bases. The CDR3 totals 13 residues. Germline CDR1 SGHTA, CDR2 FQGNSA. The V end lost 3 bases, the J end lost 6 bases, and 12 bases lay between the germline ends. The CDR3: CASSFLQGGEQYF. In DNA, the CDR3 is TGTGCCAGCAGCTTTCTACAGGGTGGCGAGCAGTACTTC.

This clone is a singleton in its sample. The chain combines TRBV4-3 with TRBJ2-7; D gene uncertain. Germline V gene sequence: CDR1 LGHNA, CDR2 YSLEER. The CDR3 is 13 residues long. V shed 2 bases and J shed 3 bases, with 8 bases lying between them. The CDR3 spells CASSQQRDYEQYF. CDR3 DNA: TGCGCCAGCAGCCAACAAAGGGACTACGAGCAGTACTTC.

The rearrangement uses TRBV9 and TRBJ1-1, with D perhaps TRBD1 (6 bases). V lost 4 bases and J 5 bases, leaving 12 bases between the germline ends. The CDR3 is made up of 13 amino acids. CDR1 is SGDLS and CDR2 is YYNGEE in the germline V gene. The CDR3: CASSPQGLTEAFF. CDR3 coding DNA: TGTGCCAGCAGCCCACAGGGATTAACTGAAGCTTTCTTT.

V and J are TRBV2 and TRBJ1-3; D is undetermined. Germline CDR1 and CDR2: SNHLY and FYNNEI. There are 16 residues in the CDR3. The V and J ends lost 4 bases and 0 bases respectively, with 13 bases between them. DNA for the CDR3: TGTGCCAGCAGTGCGGCAGGCTTCCCCTCTGGAAACACCATATATTTT. It is translated as CASSAAGFPSGNTIYF.

The chain recombines TRBV7-6 with TRBJ2-7, with 9 bases matching TRBD1. The CDR3 has 14 residues. The V gene's germline CDR1 is SGHVS and CDR2 FNYEAQ. Trimming took 3 bases from V and 3 from J; bases not matched to a gene: 3. CDR3: CASSFGTGFYEQYF. The CDR3 DNA reads as TGTGCCAGCAGCTTCGGGACAGGGTTCTACGAGCAGTACTTC.

This chain links TRBV4-3 with TRBJ2-7; the D is unclear. The CDR3 has 14 amino acids. Germline-derived CDR1 and CDR2 are LGHNA and YSLEER. Trimming took 1 base from V and 3 from J, leaving 10 bases between them. Here the CDR3 DNA reads TGCGCCAGCAGCCAAGCCCAGAATGTCTACGAGCAGTACTTC. Encoded protein: CASSQAQNVYEQYF.

This clone was found once. The chain carries TRBV28 and TRBJ2-7; D is ambiguous. V lost 7 bases and J 4 bases, leaving 8 bases between the germline ends. Per germline, CDR1 MDHEN and CDR2 SYDVKM. This CDR3 spans 11 amino acids. CDR3 sequence (DNA): TGTGCCAGCACAAGTCATTACGAGCAGTACTTC. It is translated as CASTSHYEQYF. The full variable domain, completed using reference TRBV28 and TRBJ2-7, is DVKVTQSSRYLVKRTGEKVFLECVQDMDHENMFWYRQDPGLGLRLIYFSYDVKMKEKGDIPEGYSVSREKKERFSLILESASTNQTSMYLCASTSHYEQYFGPGTRLTVT.

The chain is built from TRBV2 and TRBJ1-1; TRBD1 matches 9 bases. The junction had 6 bases not matched to a gene; V was cut back by 3 bases and J by 1 base. CDR3 length: 16 residues. Germline lookup yields CDR1 SNHLY and CDR2 FYNNEI. The CDR3 reads CASSDYGTGRNTEAFF. As DNA, the CDR3 is TGTGCCAGCAGTGACTACGGGACAGGGAGGAACACTGAAGCTTTCTTT. Looking up the rest from reference TRBV2 and TRBJ1-1 gives the full variable domain: EPEVTQTPSHQVTQMGQEVILRCVPISNHLYFYWYRQILGQKVEFLVSFYNNEISEKSEIFDDQFSVERPDGSNFTLKIRSTKLEDSAMYFCASSDYGTGRNTEAFFGQGTRLTVV.

The chain combines TRBV7-8 with TRBJ2-7, with D unclear. Germline CDR1 reads SGHVS; CDR2 reads FQNEAQ. The germline V and J ends were trimmed by 2 bases and 5 bases, with 16 bases remaining between them. The CDR3 has 15 amino acids. In nucleotides, the CDR3 is TGTGCCAGCAGCTTAACTCCCGCCGACCCGGACGAGCAGTACTTC. Translating gives CASSLTPADPDEQYF.

V usage is TRBV6-5 and J usage is TRBJ1-3; no reliable D call. Germline loops: CDR1 MNHEY, CDR2 SVGAGI. The CDR3 sequence is 14 residues long. V was trimmed by 2 bases and J by 0 bases, leaving 5 bases between them. The CDR3 reads CASSYEASGNTIYF. As DNA, the CDR3 is TGTGCCAGCAGTTACGAGGCCTCTGGAAACACCATATATTTT.

The chain has TRBV6-6 and TRBJ1-1; 8 bases match TRBD1. This CDR3 contains 14 residues. J gave up 7 bases and V 2 bases, and 6 bases lay outside the gene matches. Germline V gene data show CDR1 as MNHNY and CDR2 as SVGAGI (reference sequence). In nucleotides, the CDR3 is TGTGCCAGCAGTTACCTAGGACAGGGCGGTGAAGCTTTCTTT. It codes for CASSYLGQGGEAFF.

J is TRBJ1-5 and V is TRBV24-1; 8 nucleotides align to TRBD1. V shed 3 bases, J shed 2 bases, and the junction held 17 bases outside the gene matches. Germline V CDR1 and CDR2: KGHDR, SFDVKD. The CDR3 length is 20 residues. CDR3 DNA: TGTGCCACCAGTGATGGCTACCGGGACAGGAGGGGACCAGGCAATCAGCCCCAGCATTTT. Amino acids: CATSDGYRDRRGPGNQPQHF.

The V and J genes are TRBV4-3 and TRBJ2-6; D is undetermined. V was cut by 1 base and J by 0 bases, with 4 bases left in between. Germline lookup yields CDR1 LGHNA and CDR2 YSLEER. CDR3 length equals 15 residues. Here the CDR3 DNA reads TGCGCCAGCAGCCAAGCGTACTCTGGGGCCAACGTCCTGACTTTC. This gives the protein CASSQAYSGANVLTF.